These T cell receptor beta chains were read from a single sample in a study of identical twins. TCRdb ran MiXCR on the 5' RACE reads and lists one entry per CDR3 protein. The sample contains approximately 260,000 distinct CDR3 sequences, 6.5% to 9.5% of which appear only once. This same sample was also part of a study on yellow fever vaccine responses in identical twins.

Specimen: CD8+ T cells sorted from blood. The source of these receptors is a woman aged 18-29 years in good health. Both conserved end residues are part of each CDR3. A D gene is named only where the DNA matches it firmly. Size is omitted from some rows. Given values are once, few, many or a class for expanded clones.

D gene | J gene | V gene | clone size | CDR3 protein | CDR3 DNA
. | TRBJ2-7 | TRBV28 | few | CASRPSAYEQYF | TGTGCCAGCAGACCGAGTGCTTACGAGCAGTACTTC
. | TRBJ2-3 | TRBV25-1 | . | CASRGPVSDTQYF | TGTGCCAGCAGGGGGCCCGTATCAGATACGCAGTATTTT
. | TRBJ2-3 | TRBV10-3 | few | CAISDPPRTETQYF | TGTGCCATCAGTGACCCCCCCCGGACGGAAACGCAGTATTTT
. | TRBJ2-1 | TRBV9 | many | CASSVRRGYSSSYNEQFF | TGTGCCAGCAGCGTTAGGAGGGGTTATTCTAGCTCCTACAATGAGCAGTTCTTC
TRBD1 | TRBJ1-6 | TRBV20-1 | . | CSARDSLGTGPYNSPLHF | TGCAGTGCTAGAGATTCCCTGGGGACAGGGCCCTATAATTCACCCCTCCACTTT
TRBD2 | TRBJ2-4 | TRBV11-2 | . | CASRASGKNIQYF | TGTGCCAGCAGGGCTAGCGGCAAAAACATTCAGTACTTC
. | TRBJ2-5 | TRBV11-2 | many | CASSLEGVQETQYF | TGTGCTAGCAGCTTAGAGGGGGTCCAAGAGACCCAGTACTTC
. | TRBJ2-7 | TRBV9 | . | CASSLPGREQYF | TGTGCCAGCAGCCTCCCCGGACGCGAGCAGTACTTC
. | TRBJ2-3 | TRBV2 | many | CASSDGLRIDTQYF | TGTGCCAGCAGTGACGGCTTAAGAATCGATACGCAGTATTTT
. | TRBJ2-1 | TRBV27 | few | CASSPSLRREQFF | TGTGCCAGCAGTCCCTCTTTGCGTCGCGAGCAGTTCTTC
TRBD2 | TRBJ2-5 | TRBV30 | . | CAWSVLAEETQYF | TGTGCCTGGAGTGTACTAGCGGAAGAGACCCAGTACTTC
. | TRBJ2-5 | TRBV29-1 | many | CSGLPWSQETQYF | TGCAGCGGGCTTCCGTGGAGCCAAGAGACCCAGTACTTC
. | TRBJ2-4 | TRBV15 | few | CATSRTQVPLGNIQYF | TGTGCCACCAGCAGAACCCAGGTACCTCTTGGGAACATTCAGTACTTC
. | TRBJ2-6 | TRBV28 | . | CASSFMGDSGANVLTF | TGTGCCAGCAGTTTTATGGGGGACTCTGGGGCCAACGTCCTGACTTTC
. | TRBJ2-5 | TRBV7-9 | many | CASSLFGGRQETQYF | TGTGCCAGCAGCTTATTCGGGGGTAGGCAAGAGACCCAGTACTTC
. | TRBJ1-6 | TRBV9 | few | CASSAGDYNSPLHF | TGTGCCAGCAGTGCAGGAGACTATAATTCACCCCTCCACTTT
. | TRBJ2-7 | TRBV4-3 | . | CASSQDLTSYEQYF | TGCGCCAGCAGCCAAGACCTCACCTCCTACGAGCAGTACTTC
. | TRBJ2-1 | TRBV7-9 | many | CASSQTSDLYNEQFF | TGTGCCAGCAGCCAGACTAGTGATTTATACAATGAGCAGTTCTTC
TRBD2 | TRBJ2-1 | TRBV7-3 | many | CASSTGLAGGIDEQFF | TGTGCCAGCAGCACCGGACTAGCGGGGGGTATCGATGAGCAGTTCTTC
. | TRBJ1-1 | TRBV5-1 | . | CASSPTGPGTNTEAFF | TGCGCCAGCAGCCCTACCGGGCCAGGGACGAACACTGAAGCTTTCTTT
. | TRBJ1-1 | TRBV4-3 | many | CASSQVWGEVTEAFF | TGCGCCAGCAGCCAAGTGTGGGGAGAGGTCACTGAAGCTTTCTTT
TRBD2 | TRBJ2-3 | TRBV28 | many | CASRQGTSGGDTQYF | TGTGCCAGCAGACAAGGGACTAGCGGGGGCGATACGCAGTATTTT
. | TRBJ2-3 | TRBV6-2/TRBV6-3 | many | CASSYSPDTQYF | TGTGCCAGCAGTTACTCCCCAGATACGCAGTATTTT
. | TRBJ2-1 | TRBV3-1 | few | CASSQDEWAYNEQFF | TGTGCCAGCAGCCAAGATGAGTGGGCCTACAATGAGCAGTTCTTC
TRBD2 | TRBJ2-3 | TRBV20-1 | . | CSARWGDSGGFTDTQYF | TGCAGTGCTAGATGGGGGGATAGCGGGGGGTTCACAGATACGCAGTATTTT
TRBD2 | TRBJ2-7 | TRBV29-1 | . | CSVLAGASSYEQYF | TGCAGCGTCCTAGCGGGGGCGAGCTCCTACGAGCAGTACTTC
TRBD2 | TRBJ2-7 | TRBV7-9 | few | CASSRTSGNYEQYF | TGTGCCAGCAGCCGGACTAGCGGGAATTACGAGCAGTACTTC
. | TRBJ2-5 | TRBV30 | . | CAWSVSPVQETQYF | TGTGCCTGGAGTGTATCTCCCGTACAAGAGACCCAGTACTTC
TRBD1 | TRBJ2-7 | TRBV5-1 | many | CASSLRQGTYEQYF | TGCGCCAGCAGCCTACGACAGGGGACCTACGAGCAGTACTTC
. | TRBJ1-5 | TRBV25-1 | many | CASSDLGLLPQHF | TGTGCCAGCAGTGACCTGGGACTTCTGCCCCAGCATTTT
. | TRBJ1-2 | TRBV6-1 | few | CASSEVGGRHGYTF | TGTGCCAGCAGTGAAGTAGGAGGCAGGCATGGCTACACCTTC
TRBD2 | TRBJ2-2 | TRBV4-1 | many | CASSQAPGLATGELFF | TGCGCCAGCAGCCAGGCACCGGGACTAGCGACCGGGGAGCTGTTTTTT
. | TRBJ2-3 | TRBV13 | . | CASSHPGGGVGTDTQYF | TGTGCCAGCAGCCACCCCGGGGGCGGAGTGGGCACAGATACGCAGTATTTT
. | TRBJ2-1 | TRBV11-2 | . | CASSFPPPGDYHHNEQFF | TGTGCCAGCAGCTTCCCCCCCCCTGGGGATTACCATCACAATGAGCAGTTCTTC
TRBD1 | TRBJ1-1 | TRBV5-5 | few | CASSPDDRGSMNTEAFF | TGTGCCAGCAGCCCTGACGACAGGGGTTCAATGAACACTGAAGCTTTCTTT
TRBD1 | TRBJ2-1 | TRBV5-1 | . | CASSEYDRGSYNEQFF | TGCGCCAGCAGCGAATACGACAGGGGGTCCTACAATGAGCAGTTCTTC
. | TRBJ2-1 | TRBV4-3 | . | CASSQARSSYNEQFF | TGCGCCAGCAGCCAAGCGCGCAGCTCCTACAATGAGCAGTTCTTC
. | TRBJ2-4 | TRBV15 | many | CATSREVESKNIQYF | TGTGCCACCAGCAGAGAGGTGGAATCCAAAAACATTCAGTACTTC
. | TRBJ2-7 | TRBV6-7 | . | CASSYRNYEQYF | TGTGCCAGCAGTTACCGGAACTACGAGCAGTACTTC
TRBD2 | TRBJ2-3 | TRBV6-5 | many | CASSSGLARPGAQYF | TGTGCCAGCAGCTCGGGACTAGCACGACCGGGGGCGCAGTATTTT
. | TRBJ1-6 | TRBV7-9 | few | CASRLITAGTNNSPLHF | TGTGCCAGCAGACTCATCACGGCGGGGACCAATAATTCACCCCTCCACTTT
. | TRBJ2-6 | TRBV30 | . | CANVGGGANVLTF | TGTGCCAATGTTGGGGGTGGGGCCAACGTCCTGACTTTC
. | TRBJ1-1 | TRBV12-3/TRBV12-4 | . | CASNYRVSEAFF | TGTGCCAGCAATTACAGGGTCTCGGAAGCTTTCTTT
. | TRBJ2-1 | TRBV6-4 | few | CASRGPGQSSYNEQFF | TGTGCCAGCAGGGGCCCAGGACAGAGCTCCTACAATGAGCAGTTCTTC
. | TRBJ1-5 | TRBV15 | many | CATSRDPQGNSNQPQHF | TGTGCCACCAGCAGAGACCCTCAGGGTAATAGCAATCAGCCCCAGCATTTT
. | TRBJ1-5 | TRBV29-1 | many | CSAKTSIGNQPQHF | TGCAGCGCCAAGACATCTATTGGCAATCAGCCCCAGCATTTT
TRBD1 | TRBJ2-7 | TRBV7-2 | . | CASSLVIGTGGYEQYF | TGTGCCAGCAGCTTAGTGATCGGGACAGGGGGCTACGAGCAGTACTTC
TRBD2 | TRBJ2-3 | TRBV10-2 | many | CASSEPKVAGGTDTQYF | TGCGCCAGCAGTGAGCCCAAGGTGGCGGGGGGCACAGATACGCAGTATTTT
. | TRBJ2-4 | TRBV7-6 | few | CASSLETGTNIQYF | TGTGCCAGCAGCTTGGAGACCGGGACAAACATTCAGTACTTC
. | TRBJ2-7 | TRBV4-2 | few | CASSQGLPYEQYF | TGTGCCAGCAGCCAAGGACTTCCCTACGAGCAGTACTTC
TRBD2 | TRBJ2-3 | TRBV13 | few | CASSPRRGLAGDLAFTDTQYF | TGTGCCAGCAGCCCCCGGAGGGGACTAGCGGGAGATTTGGCATTTACAGATACGCAGTATTTT
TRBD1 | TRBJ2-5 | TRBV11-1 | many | CASSPTAGGQETQYF | TGTGCCAGCAGCCCTACAGCAGGGGGTCAAGAGACCCAGTACTTC